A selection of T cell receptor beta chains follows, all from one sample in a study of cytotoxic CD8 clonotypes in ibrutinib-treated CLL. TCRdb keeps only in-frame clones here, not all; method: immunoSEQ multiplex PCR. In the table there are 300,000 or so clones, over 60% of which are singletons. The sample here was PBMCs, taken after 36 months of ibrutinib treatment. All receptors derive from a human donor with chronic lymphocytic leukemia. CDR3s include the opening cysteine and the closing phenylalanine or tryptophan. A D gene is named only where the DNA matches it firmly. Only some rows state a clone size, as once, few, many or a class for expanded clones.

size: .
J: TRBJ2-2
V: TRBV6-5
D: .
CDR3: CASRSGWTNTGELFF
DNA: TGTGCCAGTCGGAGCGGGTGGACGAACACCGGGGAGCTGTTTTTT

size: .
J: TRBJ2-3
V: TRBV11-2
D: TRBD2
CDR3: CASSLRPQRDVGGDTQYF
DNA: TGTGCCAGCAGCTTAAGGCCCCAGCGGGATGTGGGGGGAGATACGCAGTATTTT

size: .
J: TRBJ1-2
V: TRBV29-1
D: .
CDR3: CSVTGRLAYGYTF
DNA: TGCAGCGTTACGGGACGTTTGGCCTATGGCTACACCTTC

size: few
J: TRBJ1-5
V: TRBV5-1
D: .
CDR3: CASSLLGGSNQPQHF
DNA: TGCGCCAGCAGCTTATTGGGCGGTAGCAATCAGCCCCAGCATTTT

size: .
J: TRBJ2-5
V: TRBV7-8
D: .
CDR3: CASSLLVGLGETQYF
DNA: TGTGCCAGCAGCTTACTAGTCGGGCTGGGAGAGACCCAGTACTTC

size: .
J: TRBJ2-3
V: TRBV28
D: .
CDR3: CATNSNPDTQYF
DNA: TGTGCCACCAACAGCAACCCTGATACGCAGTATTTT

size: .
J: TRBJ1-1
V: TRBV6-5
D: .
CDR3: CASSSSIKNTEAFF
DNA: TGTGCCAGCAGTTCGTCTATAAAGAACACTGAAGCTTTCTTT

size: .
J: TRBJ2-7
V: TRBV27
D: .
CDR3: CASSLGAGIYEQYF
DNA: TGTGCCAGCAGTTTAGGGGCAGGGATCTACGAGCAGTACTTC

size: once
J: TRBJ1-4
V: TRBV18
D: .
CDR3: CASSPGSEKLFF
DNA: TGTGCCAGCTCACCTGGGAGTGAAAAACTGTTTTTT

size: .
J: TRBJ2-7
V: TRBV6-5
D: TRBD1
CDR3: CASRRGTASEQYF
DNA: TGTGCCAGCAGGAGAGGGACAGCCAGCGAGCAGTACTTC

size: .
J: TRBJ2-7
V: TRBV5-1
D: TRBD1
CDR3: CASSWWDRVHEQYF
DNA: TGCGCCAGCAGCTGGTGGGACAGGGTACACGAGCAGTACTTC

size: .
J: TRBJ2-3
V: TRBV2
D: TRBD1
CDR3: CASSAGQGAPSTDTQYF
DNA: TGTGCCAGCAGTGCCGGACAGGGGGCGCCCAGCACAGATACGCAGTATTTT

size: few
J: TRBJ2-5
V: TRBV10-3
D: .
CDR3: CAISDSGSADPQETQYF
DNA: TGTGCCATCAGTGATTCGGGGTCGGCGGACCCCCAAGAGACCCAGTACTTC

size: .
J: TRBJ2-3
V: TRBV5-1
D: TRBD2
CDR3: CASQLAGFTDTQYF
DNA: TGCGCCAGCCAACTAGCGGGGTTTACAGATACGCAGTATTTT

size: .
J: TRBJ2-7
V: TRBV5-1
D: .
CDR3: CASSLVTRAYEQYF
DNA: TGCGCCAGCAGCTTGGTCACCAGAGCCTACGAGCAGTACTTC

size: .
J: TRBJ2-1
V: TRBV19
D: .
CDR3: CASTRGDSSYNEQFF
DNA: TGTGCCAGTACAAGGGGGGACAGCTCCTACAATGAGCAGTTCTTC

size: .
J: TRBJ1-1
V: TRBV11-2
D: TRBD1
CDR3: CASSSRQGGTEAFF
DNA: TGTGCCAGCAGCTCCCGACAGGGGGGGACTGAAGCTTTCTTT

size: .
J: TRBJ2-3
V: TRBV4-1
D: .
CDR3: CASSQDTVGRDTQYF
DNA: TGCGCCAGCAGCCAAGATACCGTGGGGAGGGATACGCAGTATTTT

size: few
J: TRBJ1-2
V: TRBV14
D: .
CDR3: CASSQDWSLGYTF
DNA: TGTGCCAGCAGCCAAGATTGGAGTCTTGGCTACACCTTC

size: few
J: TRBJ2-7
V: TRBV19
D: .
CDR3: CASSRAGTYEQYF
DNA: TGTGCCAGTAGTAGGGCAGGAACCTACGAGCAGTACTTC

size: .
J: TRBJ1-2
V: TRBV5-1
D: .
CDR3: CASSTQHGLDGYTF
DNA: TGCGCCAGCAGCACCCAGCACGGGTTGGATGGCTACACCTTC

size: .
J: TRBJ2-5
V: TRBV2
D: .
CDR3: CASSVGVRETQYF
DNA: TGTGCCAGCAGTGTCGGGGTTCGAGAGACCCAGTACTTC

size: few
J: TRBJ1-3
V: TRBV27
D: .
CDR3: CASSLRQPSGNTIYF
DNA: TGTGCCAGCAGTTTACGACAGCCCTCTGGAAACACCATATATTTT

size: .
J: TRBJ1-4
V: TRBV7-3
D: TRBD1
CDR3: CASSKTGGENEKLFF
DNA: TGTGCCAGCAGCAAAACAGGGGGCGAGAATGAAAAACTGTTTTTT

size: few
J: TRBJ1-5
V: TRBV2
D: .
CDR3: CASTSANQPQHF
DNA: TGTGCCAGCACCTCAGCGAATCAGCCCCAGCATTTT

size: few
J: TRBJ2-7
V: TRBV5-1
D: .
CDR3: CASSADRDTDYEQYF
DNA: TGCGCCAGCAGCGCCGACCGGGACACCGACTACGAGCAGTACTTC

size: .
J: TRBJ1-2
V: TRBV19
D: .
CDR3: CASSAGAYYGYTF
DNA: TGTGCCAGTAGCGCAGGAGCTTACTATGGCTACACCTTC

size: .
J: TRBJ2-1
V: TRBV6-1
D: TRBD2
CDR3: CASDQSGGGYNEQFF
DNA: TGTGCCAGCGACCAAAGCGGGGGGGGTTACAATGAGCAGTTCTTC

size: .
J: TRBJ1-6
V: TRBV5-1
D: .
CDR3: CASSLGLGIDSPLHF
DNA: TGCGCCAGCAGCTTGGGTTTAGGGATCGATTCACCCCTCCACTTT

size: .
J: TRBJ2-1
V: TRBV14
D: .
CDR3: CASSRSGVHYNEQFF
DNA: TGTGCCAGCAGCCGATCGGGGGTTCACTACAATGAGCAGTTCTTC

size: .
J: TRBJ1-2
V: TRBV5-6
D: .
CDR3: CASGTGRYGYTF
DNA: TGTGCCAGCGGGACGGGACGGTATGGCTACACCTTC

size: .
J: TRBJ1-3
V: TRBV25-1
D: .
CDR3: CASSESNSGNTIYF
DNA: TGTGCCAGCAGTGAATCCAACTCTGGAAACACCATATATTTT

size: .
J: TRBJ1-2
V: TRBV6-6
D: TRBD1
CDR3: CASSYGTGLPYGYTF
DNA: TGTGCCAGCAGTTACGGGACAGGCCTTCCCTATGGCTACACCTTC

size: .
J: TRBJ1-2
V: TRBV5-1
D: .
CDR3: CASSLTVRTNYGYTF
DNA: TGCGCCAGCAGTCTTACGGTCAGGACTAACTATGGCTACACCTTC

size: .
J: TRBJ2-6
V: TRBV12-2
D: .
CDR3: CASRLASWGRGPSGANVLTF
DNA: TGTGCAAGTCGCTTAGCGAGTTGGGGCCGCGGTCCCTCTGGGGCCAACGTCCTGACTTTC

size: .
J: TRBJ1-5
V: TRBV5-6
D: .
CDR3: CASSFGAGGNQPQHF
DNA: TGTGCCAGCAGCTTTGGGGCGGGAGGCAATCAGCCCCAGCATTTT

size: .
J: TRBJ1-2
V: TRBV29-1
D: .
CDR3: CSAGGGSIYGYTF
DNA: TGCAGCGCCGGGGGAGGGTCGATCTATGGCTACACCTTC

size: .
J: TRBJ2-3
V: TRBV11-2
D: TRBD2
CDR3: CASSLSSGLTDTQYF
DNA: TGTGCCAGCAGCTTGTCTAGCGGACTCACAGATACGCAGTATTTT

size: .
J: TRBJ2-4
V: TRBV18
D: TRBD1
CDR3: CASSPTGTENIQYF
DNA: TGTGCCAGCTCACCAACCGGGACAGAAAACATTCAGTACTTC

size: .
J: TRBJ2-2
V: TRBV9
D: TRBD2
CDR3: CASSVAVQREDGELFF
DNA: TGTGCCAGCAGCGTAGCCGTTCAGCGGGAAGACGGGGAGCTGTTTTTT

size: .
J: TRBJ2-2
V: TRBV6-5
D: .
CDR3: CASKYREVAGELFF
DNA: TGTGCCAGCAAGTACAGGGAGGTGGCCGGGGAGCTGTTTTTT

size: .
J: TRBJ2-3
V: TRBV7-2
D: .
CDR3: CASSPSNHLTDTQYF
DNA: TGTGCCAGCAGCCCTTCTAACCACCTCACAGATACGCAGTATTTT

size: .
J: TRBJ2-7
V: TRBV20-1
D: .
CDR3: CSGARAGEQYF
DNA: TGCAGTGGGGCCAGGGCAGGCGAGCAGTACTTC

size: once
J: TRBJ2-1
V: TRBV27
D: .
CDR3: CASRKPGRRLYNEQFF
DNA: TGTGCCAGCAGAAAACCGGGCCGCCGCCTATACAATGAGCAGTTCTTC

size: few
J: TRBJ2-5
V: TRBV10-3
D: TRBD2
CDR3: CAISESPSGEQETQYF
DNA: TGTGCCATCAGTGAGTCCCCTAGCGGGGAACAAGAGACCCAGTACTTC

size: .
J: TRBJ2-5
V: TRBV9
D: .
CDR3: CASSVVGGLEETQYF
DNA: TGTGCCAGCAGCGTAGTCGGGGGACTCGAAGAGACCCAGTACTTC

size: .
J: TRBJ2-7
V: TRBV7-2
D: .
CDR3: CASSLDGVTYEQYF
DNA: TGTGCCAGCAGCTTAGATGGGGTCACCTACGAGCAGTACTTC

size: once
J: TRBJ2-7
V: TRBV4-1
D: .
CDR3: CASSPRDNTYEQYF
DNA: TGCGCCAGCAGCCCAAGAGACAATACCTACGAGCAGTACTTC

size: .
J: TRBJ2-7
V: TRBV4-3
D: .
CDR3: CASSQQDRTSYEQYF
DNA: TGCGCCAGCAGCCAACAAGACCGAACCTCCTACGAGCAGTACTTC

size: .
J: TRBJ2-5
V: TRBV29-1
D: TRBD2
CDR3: CSVASGGQQETQYF
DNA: TGCAGCGTCGCTAGCGGGGGGCAACAAGAGACCCAGTACTTC

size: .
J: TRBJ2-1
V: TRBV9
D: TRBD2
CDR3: CASSARGGAVIYNEQFF
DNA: TGTGCCAGCAGCGCCCGCGGGGGGGCCGTTATCTACAATGAGCAGTTCTTC

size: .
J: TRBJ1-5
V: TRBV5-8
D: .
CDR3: CASSPLGIRGMPQHF
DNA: TGTGCCAGCAGCCCCCTCGGGATTCGGGGGATGCCCCAGCATTTT